This T cell receptor beta chain was captured in a study of cytomegalovirus exposure and HLA in healthy donors. In the case of this clone: Its antigen is currently unknown.

CDR1 is MNHNS, CDR2 SASEGT, per germline. The J segment lost 9 bases and the V segment lost 6 bases, leaving 6 bases of the junction unmatched. CDR3 length: 15 amino acids. Primers: 60 Vbeta forward and 13 Jbeta reverse. Some clones are missing from TCRdb's copy, which holds only in-frame ones; the method was immunoSEQ multiplex PCR. Its listing shows approximately 110,000 clones. Study outcomes and limitations: Analyses of presence and absence presupposed an approximately uniform sequencing depth across donors.

The source is a man in his forties in good health and CMV-seronegative. This sequence joins TRBV6-1 and TRBJ1-6; TRBD1 agrees at 12 bases. The specimen was PBMCs. The CDR3 spells CASSFGTGGSSPLHF. In DNA, the CDR3 is TGTGCCAGCAGCTTCGGGACAGGGGGCAGTTCACCCCTCCACTTT.